This TCR beta chain was documented in a study of T cells after yellow fever vaccination (dated by TCRdb to the late 2010s). Regarding the study in general: Memory subsets (EM, EMRA, CM and Tscm) were sorted on a BD FACS Aria III using CD3, CD45RA, CCR7 and CD95 staining. Blood samples were taken at several timepoints before and after primary and secondary immunization, and bulk PBMC replicates and cell subsets were isolated. Memory subsets were sorted on days 0, 15 and 45 and at 18 months following primary vaccination, and on days 0, 15 and 45 following the 30-year booster. Two healthy male donors, one aged 18 to 29 and one aged 30 to 39 years, were included in the cohort. Bulk TCR alpha and beta repertoires were sequenced longitudinally to track T-cell clones before and after primary and booster YFV17D yellow fever vaccination. The SMART-Seq v4 Ultra Low Input RNA kit was used to prepare libraries from fractions with low cell numbers. Overall results and qualifications from the work: Computational filtering was needed because FACS-sorted repertoires could contain abundant contaminating clonotypes from the bulk population. The study included only a couple of donors, which limits how far the findings can be generalized. On day 0, almost all vaccine-responding clonotypes were found to be below detection in the sorted memory subsets. Compared with the primary T-cell response, the secondary T-cell response was weaker but faster, peaking on day 5 rather than day 15. A small fraction of clonotypes showed up in both the CD4 and CD8 compartments, probably as a result of convergent recombination. Most clones expanded after primary vaccination (96% of CD4 and about 85% of CD8) were re-detected after the booster, suggesting that broad memory maintenance occurred.

In its sample, this clonotype was seen many times. No base qualities exist here, and no much larger clone lies one base off it. The CDR3 measures 13 amino acids from cysteine to phenylalanine. Only CDR3 DNA is held: 39 bases, read in frame from base 1. Deletion took 7 bases off V and 6 bases off J, with a span of 15 bases between the germline ends. Per the germline V gene, MNHEY is the CDR1 and SVGEGT is the CDR2. Synthesis of TCR cDNA relied on 5'RACE template switching, a step that introduced a universal primer site along with unique molecular identifiers. Priming of cDNA synthesis was performed from both the TCR alpha and TCR beta constant segments. Library amplification used two PCR steps, and the second PCR step added sample barcodes and sequencing adapters. Sequencing of the libraries was done on either Illumina HiSeq 2500 (2x100 bp) or NovaSeq (2x150 bp). In the original analysis: Reads were demultiplexed and collapsed into UMI consensus sequences with MIGEC, and V(D)J alignment was performed with MiXCR. Vaccine-responding clonotypes were defined with edgeR using replicate PBMC samples, requiring FDR below 0.01 and a log2 fold change above 5 up to day 15. CD4 or CD8 identity was assigned to each bulk clonotype according to whether the clonotype was present at higher abundance in the sequenced CD4 repertoire or the sequenced CD8 repertoire. To estimate the distribution of each clone across memory phenotypes, clonotype frequencies in memory subsets were weighted by FACS-sorted cell numbers. Clones were called with MiXCR by TCRdb after fastp trimmed the public reads at Q25, and only in-frame beta chains were retained. Every entry covers one CDR3 protein and lists the most common genes and DNA from its rows. TCRdb assigned the V and J calls; the authors' analysis was not used. This sample comprises more than 25,000 distinct CDR3 sequences, around 5.5% of them detected only once. The ten largest clones represent 10% to 15% of the sample.

The treatment or condition tag for this specimen amounts to: live attenuated yellow fever vaccine strain. A standard Ficoll-Paque protocol was used to isolate PBMCs from peripheral blood. The RNeasy Micro Kit was used to extract RNA from sorted memory subsets. The receptor's source is a man aged 30 to 45 who received the YFV17D yellow fever vaccine. The chain is made from TRBV6-2 or TRBV6-3 and TRBJ2-5, with the D gene not confidently named. The sequenced sample was PBMCs, either bulk or a sorted T-cell subset (CD4+, CD8+, memory, or dextramer-sorted; not recorded which), obtained 15 days after the yellow fever booster vaccination. CDR3 protein: CASTPSSWKTQYF. The nucleotide sequence is TGTGCCAGCACTCCGAGCTCTTGGAAGACCCAGTACTTC.